One and the same sample provided the 25 T cell receptor beta chains below, sequenced in a study of tumor and adjacent non-tumor tissue in lung cancer. RNA was extracted from bulk tissue without any cell sorting. The library came from three nested PCR rounds adapted from ARM-PCR protocols. TCRdb redid the calling of the multiplex PCR reads with MiXCR, one entry per CDR3 protein. Of 60,000 to 95,000 distinct CDR3 sequences listed, roughly 80% are singletons. The sequenced material came from lung tumor tissue. The receptors come from a woman in her fifties or sixties with non-small cell lung cancer.

Comments on this clonotype: Since no conserved phenylalanine or tryptophan closes the CDR3, a read error is the likely cause. V gene TRBV12-3 or TRBV12-4 combines with J gene TRBJ1-1; TRBD1 agrees at 8 bases. CDR3 size: 15 residues. The V gene end was trimmed by 7 bases and the J gene end by 1 base; junction bases not matched to a gene: 8. The chain's CDR3 is CASTLRQGQNTEAFY. CDR3 bases: TGTGCCAGCACTCTCCGACAGGGGCAGAACACTGAAGCTTTCTAT.

Note on this clonotype: Since no conserved phenylalanine or tryptophan closes the CDR3, a read error is the likely cause. J is TRBJ2-5 and V is TRBV6-1; 10 positions match TRBD1. Looked up from germline, CDR1 is MNHNS and CDR2 is SASEGT. This CDR3 is built from 16 residues. CDR3 amino acids: CANSDEGQGFRETQYL. The CDR3 DNA is TGTGCCAACAGTGATGAGGGACAGGGGTTCCGGGAGACCCAGTACCTC.

The table lists this clonotype with many counts. CDR3 sequence reads: CASSPAPGGNTIYF. In DNA form, the CDR3 reads TGCGCCAGCAGCCCCGCTCCGGGGGGAAACACCATATATTTT. V is TRBV5-1 and J is TRBJ1-3; D gene uncertain. Germline values: CDR1 SGHRS, CDR2 YFSETQ. V was cut by 4 bases and J by 4 bases, with 12 bases left in between. This CDR3 region has 14 residues.

This clonotype was observed a single time. Without the conserved terminal phenylalanine or tryptophan, this CDR3 likely stems from a read error. CDR3 protein: CASSSIYTDTQYL. As DNA, the CDR3 is TGTGCCAGCAGCTCAATATACACAGATACGCAGTATTTA. The gene calls are TRBV6-2 or TRBV6-3 and TRBJ2-3; D remains unclear. Between the trimmed V and J ends, which lost 6 bases and 2 bases, there was a span of 9 bases. The CDR3 totals 13 residues. From germline, CDR1 is MNHEY and CDR2 SVGEGT.

This clonotype was counted a single time. An end of the junction differs from the germline gene, which may be a read error. The genes are TRBV6-6 and TRBJ1-6; D might be TRBD1 (5 bases). The CDR3 loop spans 13 amino acids. CDR1 is MNHNY, CDR2 SVGAGI, per germline (reference sequence). The CDR3 coding sequence is TGTGCCAGCAGTGACAGTGCGAATCCACCACTCCGCTTT. Translating it yields CASSDSANPPLRF.

Notes on this clonotype: Being one base from a much bigger clone, this may be a read error. The rearrangement links TRBV20-1 to TRBJ1-6; no firm D call. This CDR3 has 13 residues. Germline assignment: CDR1 DFQATT and CDR2 SNEGSKA (reference sequence). Trimming shortened V by 6 bases and J by 6 bases, and 12 bases separated the two germline ends. CDR3 residues: CSAHGRINSPLHF. The CDR3 region has the DNA TGCAGTGCCCACGGTAGGATTAATTCACCCCTCCACTTT.

As for this clonotype: Mismatch with germline at one junction end may stem from a read error. J is TRBJ2-5 and V is TRBV6-2 or TRBV6-3; TRBD2 is a possible D gene (6 bases). The CDR3 is made up of 16 amino acids. CDR1 is MNHEY, CDR2 SVGEGT, per germline. The CDR3 DNA follows: TGTGCCATCAGTTATTTGGCGGGGACGTACCAAGAGACCCGGTACTTC. Translating gives CAISYLAGTYQETRYF.

Remarks on this clonotype: The CDR3 ends on some other residue instead of the conserved phenylalanine or tryptophan, so this is likely a read error. CDR3 loop: CASSLQRDSGTYNEQFI. Written as DNA, the CDR3 is TGTGCCAGCAGCCTTCAGCGGGACAGCGGGACCTACAATGAGCAGTTCATC. The rearrangement links TRBV4-2 to TRBJ2-1; D tentatively reads TRBD1 or TRBD2 (7 bases each). Per the germline V gene, CDR1 is LGHNA and CDR2 is YNFKEQ. The germline V and J ends were trimmed by 4 bases and 2 bases, with 18 bases remaining between them. The length of the CDR3 is 17 residues.

Notes on this clonotype: The junction departs from germline at one end; a sequencing error may be responsible. The chain couples TRBV24-1 to TRBJ2-5; the D gene is possibly TRBD2 (6 bases). CDR1 KGHDR and CDR2 SFDVKD come from the germline V gene. The CDR3 length is 15 residues. The CDR3 region is CATSELQGGEETQYF. Here the CDR3 DNA reads TGTGCCACCAGTGAGTTGCAGGGAGGTGAAGAGACCCAATACTTC.

V is TRBV30 and J is TRBJ2-2, with D maybe TRBD2 (6 bases). The CDR3 loop spans 15 amino acids. CDR1 is GTSNPN, CDR2 SVGIG, per germline (reference sequence). Between the trimmed V and J ends, which lost 1 base and 3 bases, there was a span of 12 bases. The CDR3 is CAWSEAGYHTGELFF. Here the CDR3 DNA reads TGTGCCTGGAGTGAGGCGGGGTATCACACCGGGGAGCTGTTTTTT.

By share of the sample, this clonotype is large. V gene TRBV11-1 combines with J gene TRBJ2-7; TRBD1 matches at 9 bases. Trimming took 5 bases from V and 0 from J; bases not matched to a gene: 5. Per germline, CDR1 SGHAT and CDR2 FQDESV (reference sequence). This CDR3 comprises 15 residues. The chain's CDR3 is CASSRTGAASYEQYF. The CDR3 DNA reads TGTGCCAGCAGCCGGACAGGGGCGGCCTCCTACGAGCAGTACTTC.

As for this clonotype: One end of the junction is discordant with germline, which a read error may explain. The V and J genes are TRBV11-2 and TRBJ2-3; perhaps TRBD2 as D (6 bases). Germline V gene sequence: CDR1 SGHAT, CDR2 FQNNGV. The CDR3 spans 15 residues. Written as DNA, the CDR3 is TGTGCCAGGAGCTTCGGCGGGAAGGTAATAGATACGCAGTATTTT. Translation: CARSFGGKVIDTQYF.

As regards this clonotype: No conserved phenylalanine or tryptophan ends this CDR3, so it is likely a read error. The J gene is TRBJ1-1, the V gene TRBV11-2; D gene uncertain. CDR3 size: 14 residues. CDR1 and CDR2 from the germline V gene are SGHAT and FQNNGV. The CDR3 bases are TGTGCCAGTAGCTTACTAATGCTGGGAACTGAAGCTTTCGTT. Its protein is CASSLLMLGTEAFV.

Notes on this clonotype: The final CDR3 position lacks the conserved phenylalanine or tryptophan, pointing to a likely read error. The V call is TRBV12-3 or TRBV12-4, the J call TRBJ2-7; D perhaps matches TRBD2 (6 bases). The CDR3 length is 13 residues. The chain's CDR3 is CASCFGRTYEQYS. CDR3 coding DNA: TGTGCAAGCTGCTTTGGGAGGACCTACGAGCAGTACTCC.

The chain links TRBV7-8 to TRBJ1-1; the D is unclear. The ends were cut back, 5 bases at V and 4 bases at J, with 20 bases in the middle. Germline assignment: CDR1 SGHVS and CDR2 FQNEAQ. The CDR3 sequence is 16 residues long. The CDR3 here is CASSGGVRLLSTEAFF. In DNA, the CDR3 is TGTGCCAGCAGCGGTGGGGTACGGTTATTGAGCACTGAAGCTTTCTTT.

For this clonotype: A junction boundary mismatches the germline segment, possibly from a read error. This chain links TRBV4-2 with TRBJ1-5, with D uncertain. The CDR3 totals 15 residues. Germline CDR1 is LGHNA and CDR2 is YNFKEQ. In DNA form, the CDR3 reads TGTGCTAGCAGCCAAGACCTCTCTAGCAATCAGGCCCAGCATTTT. Protein: CASSQDLSSNQAQHF.

The chain employs TRBV15 and TRBJ2-3, with no clear D. V was trimmed by 0 bases and J by 5 bases, leaving 6 bases between them. The germline gives CDR1 LNHNV, CDR2 YYDKDF (reference sequence). The length of the CDR3 is 13 residues. The CDR3 reads CATSRDRKDTQYF. The CDR3 bases are TGTGCCACCAGCAGAGATCGGAAAGATACGCAGTATTTT. Combining the CDR3 with reference TRBV15 and TRBJ2-3 gives the whole variable domain DAMVIQNPRYQVTQFGKPVTLSCSQTLNHNVMYWYQQKSSQAPKLLFHYYDKDFNNEADTPDNFQSRRPNTSFCFLDIRSPGLGDTAMYLCATSRDRKDTQYFGPGTRLTVL.

As to this clonotype: Because the CDR3's place on the DNA is in doubt, the DNA is left out and the CDR3 is given as listed by TCRdb. This chain links TRBV4-1 with TRBJ2-1; no DNA check was done on the table's D call, TRBD1. Germline CDR1 is MGHRA and CDR2 is YSYEKL. The CDR3 is 17 amino acids in total, end residues counted. The CDR3 region is CASSQVGGGTGGNELFF.

As to this clonotype: The junction and the germline gene differ at one end; a read error may be behind it. The rearrangement joins TRBV7-9 to TRBJ2-2, with 7 bases matching TRBD2. Germline V lookup: CDR1 SEHNR, CDR2 FQNEAQ (reference sequence). This CDR3 has 14 residues. CDR3 coding DNA: TGTGCCAACAGCTTAGGCGGGAGCGCCGGGGAGCTGTTTTTT. Amino acid sequence: CANSLGGSAGELFF.

About this clonotype: Its ends do not fully match the called genes, so a read error is possible. The rearrangement joins TRBV11-2 to TRBJ2-7, with D perhaps matching TRBD2 (5 bases). This CDR3 spans 12 amino acids. Germline V lookup: CDR1 SGHAT, CDR2 FQNNGV. The CDR3 nucleotides read TGTACCAGCAGCTTAAGCAACGGGGAGCAGAACTTC. This gives the protein CTSSLSNGEQNF.

By sample fraction, this clonotype is medium-sized. The rearrangement links TRBV6-8 to TRBJ2-1; 7 bases map to TRBD2. This CDR3 contains 9 residues. The germline V gene encodes CDR1 MNHGY and CDR2 SAAAGT. V gave up 7 bases and J gave up 15 bases; unmatched junction bases: 3. The CDR3 reads CASKTSAFF. The CDR3 DNA is TGTGCCAGCAAAACTAGCGCGTTCTTC.

This clonotype was picked up one time. The conserved closing phenylalanine or tryptophan is absent in this CDR3, likely reflecting a read error. This chain links TRBV20-1 with TRBJ1-1, with 7 bases matching TRBD1. This CDR3 has 13 amino acids. J was trimmed by 1 base and V by 7 bases; bases with no gene match: 6. Germline V gene sequence: CDR1 DFQATT, CDR2 SNEGSKA (reference sequence). CDR3 sequence: CSVTRGGNTEAFL. CDR3 DNA sequence: TGCAGTGTAACCAGGGGGGGGAACACTGAAGCTTTCCTT.

On this clonotype itself: A read error may produce the germline difference seen at one junction end. This chain joins TRBV29-1 and TRBJ1-1; D gene ambiguous. The CDR3 contains 12 residues. Germline V CDR1 and CDR2: SQVTM, ANQGSEA. The CDR3 loop reads CNVEEGNTEVFF. The CDR3 DNA reads TGCAACGTTGAGGAAGGGAACACTGAAGTTTTCTTT.

Remarks on this clonotype: One end of the junction is discordant with germline, which a read error may explain. The chain joins TRBV10-2 to TRBJ2-7; TRBD1 is a possible D gene (6 bases). This CDR3 spans 12 amino acids. The germline CDR1 and CDR2 sequences are WSHSY and SAAADI. The CDR3: CASGTTHREQYF. The CDR3, as DNA: TGCGCCAGCGGTACTACCCACAGGGAGCAATACTTC.

About this clonotype: Mismatch with germline at one junction end may stem from a read error. The V call is TRBV5-8, the J call TRBJ2-3, with 10 bases fitting TRBD1. The CDR3 is 14 amino acids. CDR1 is SGHTS, CDR2 YDEGEE, per germline. Here the CDR3 reads CASSWDRGRDMQYF. In DNA, the CDR3 is TGTGCCAGCAGCTGGGACAGGGGCAGAGATATGCAGTATTTT.